A selection of T cell receptor beta chains follows, all from one sample in a study of shared clonotypes between healthy human individuals. Using immunoSEQ multiplex PCR, the repertoire was profiled, and TCRdb retains in-frame clones only, with some absent. This table holds roughly 1,500,000 clones, 98% to 99% found once. The sequencing input was naive CD4+ T cells sorted from blood. These receptors came from a man aged 30 to 45 in good health. The CDR3 runs from the conserved cysteine through the conserved F or W. Fields, in order: CDR3 length, D gene, V gene, clone size, J gene, CDR3 DNA, CDR3 protein. A D gene is named only where the DNA matches it firmly. Clone size is shown for a subset of rows, as once, few, many or a class of expanded clone.

13	-	TRBV7-2	-	TRBJ2-3	TGTGCCAGCACCCGAAATTTGCTAAATACGCAGTATTTT	CASTRNLLNTQYF
17	-	TRBV2	-	TRBJ1-2	TGTGCCAGCAGTGAACTGGGGCATGGAGAAGAGGGCTATGGCTACACCTTC	CASSELGHGEEGYGYTF
15	TRBD1	TRBV28	-	TRBJ2-4	TGTGCCAGCGAAAAAGACAGGGCGGGCAAAAACATTCAGTACTTC	CASEKDRAGKNIQYF
15	-	TRBV28	-	TRBJ1-4	TGTGCCAGCACCCCATGGAGGGTACTAGGCGAAAAACTGTTTTTT	CASTPWRVLGEKLFF
15	TRBD1	TRBV28	once	TRBJ1-5	TGTGCCAGCAGTTTGGGGCCCGGACAGGATCAGCCCCAGCATTTT	CASSLGPGQDQPQHF
15	-	TRBV7-9	-	TRBJ2-1	TGTGCCAGCAGCTTCGTGGCCACTCCAAGACTTGAGCAGTTCTTC	CASSFVATPRLEQFF
17	TRBD2	TRBV4-1	-	TRBJ2-7	TGCGCCAGCAGCCAAGATGGCGGCGGGAGGGCCGCTTACGAGCAGTACTTC	CASSQDGGGRAAYEQYF
13	-	TRBV7-9	-	TRBJ2-5	TGTGCCAGCAGCAGAGCTGGGCAAGAGACCCAGTACTTC	CASSRAGQETQYF
13	TRBD2	TRBV10-3	-	TRBJ2-1	TGTGCCATCGGTCTAGCGGGGTCAGGTGAGCAGTTCTTC	CAIGLAGSGEQFF
16	TRBD1	TRBV6-1	-	TRBJ2-5	TGTGCCAGCAGTGAAGGTAAAGGGGGCGGACAAGAGACCCAGTACTTC	CASSEGKGGGQETQYF
11	TRBD1	TRBV20-1	-	TRBJ2-7	TGCAGTGGAGGGGGCATCGACGAGCAGTACTTC	CSGGGIDEQYF